A single sample is the source of the 32 T cell receptor beta chains below, sequenced in a study of early T cells in non-severe SARS-CoV-2 infection. TCRdb recomputed calls from the 5' RACE reads with MiXCR, one row per CDR3 protein. The table has about 80,000 distinct CDR3 sequences, approximately 11% seen once. Sequences were obtained from whole blood. The receptor set was obtained from an adult who was a healthcare worker with PCR-confirmed SARS-CoV-2 infection or an uninfected control (not recorded which).

The gene calls are TRBV5-1 and TRBJ1-1; 7 bases are a match to TRBD1. The germline V gene has CDR1 SGHRS and CDR2 YFSETQ. CDR3 length equals 14 residues. V lost 4 bases to trimming and J lost 6 bases; unmatched junction nucleotides: 9. The CDR3 sequence is CASSPQTGLAEAFF. CDR3 in DNA: TGCGCCAGCAGCCCCCAGACAGGGTTGGCTGAAGCTTTCTTT.

This clonotype has a count of ten or more. The J gene is TRBJ2-5, the V gene TRBV6-1, with D hard to call. Germline lookup yields CDR1 MNHNS and CDR2 SASEGT. The V end lost 8 bases, the J end lost 2 bases, and 12 bases lay between the germline ends. This CDR3 comprises 13 residues. CDR3 residues: CASSEQAQETQYF. CDR3 DNA sequence: TGTGCCAGCTCCGAGCAAGCACAAGAGACCCAGTACTTC.

In this sample, this clonotype turned up a few times. V usage is TRBV3-1 and J usage is TRBJ2-1, with TRBD2 identical over 9 bases. V shed 0 bases and J 4 bases; nucleotides not matched to a gene: 4. Per germline, CDR1 LGHDT and CDR2 YNNKEL (reference sequence). The CDR3 is made up of 16 amino acids. CDR3: CASSQDPLAGYNEQFF. In DNA form, the CDR3 reads TGTGCCAGCAGCCAAGATCCCCTAGCGGGGTACAATGAGCAGTTCTTC.

V gene TRBV29-1 combines with J gene TRBJ2-1; 9 bases match TRBD2. V dropped 7 bases and J dropped 3; count of bases not matched to a gene: 13. CDR1 SQVTM and CDR2 ANQGSEA come from the germline V gene. This CDR3 spans 16 amino acids. DNA of the CDR3: TGCAGCGGTAGGGTAGCGGGGGAACGAAACTACAATGAGCAGTTCTTC. It codes for CSGRVAGERNYNEQFF.

As to this clonotype: Just one base apart from a much larger clone, this may be a read error. This rearrangement joins TRBV10-2 to TRBJ2-1; D may correspond to TRBD1 or TRBD2 (5 bases each). Deletions cut 8 bases from V and 1 base from J, with 18 bases between. The CDR3 loop spans 16 amino acids. Germline V gene data show CDR1 as WSHSY and CDR2 as SAAADI. The CDR3 bases are TGCGCCAGCCTTTTACATGACAGCGGATCCTACAATGAGCAGTTCTTC. Translation: CASLLHDSGSYNEQFF.

At least ten counts were recorded for this clonotype. The gene calls are TRBV10-3 and TRBJ1-2; possible D gene TRBD1, 5 bases. V gave up 6 bases and J gave up 4 bases, with 12 bases separating them. The CDR3 is 13 amino acids. CDR1 and CDR2 from the germline V gene are ENHRY and SYGVKD. CDR3 coding DNA: TGTGCCATCAGGGACACGGCCCTCTATGGCTACACCTTC. It yields the protein CAIRDTALYGYTF.

This clonotype occurred many times. The V and J genes are TRBV3-1 and TRBJ1-1; TRBD1 agrees at 8 bases. Germline V gene lookup returns CDR1 LGHDT and CDR2 YNNKEL (reference sequence). Trimming took 1 base from V and 4 from J; bases not matched to a gene: 2. The CDR3 loop spans 14 amino acids. In nucleotides, the CDR3 is TGTGCCAGCAGCCAAGGTGACAGGGGCACTGAAGCTTTCTTT. It translates to CASSQGDRGTEAFF.

The chain combines TRBV5-5 with TRBJ1-4; TRBD1 matches at 9 bases. The ends lost 2 bases at V and 12 bases at J; junction bases unmatched: 5. The CDR3 covers 13 residues. Germline loops: CDR1 SGHKS, CDR2 YYEKEE (reference sequence). CDR3 sequence reads: CASSLTDRGELFF. In DNA, the CDR3 is TGTGCCAGCAGCTTAACGGACAGGGGCGAACTGTTTTTT.

This clonotype was found many times. CDR3 sequence reads: CASSLWGDSFGYTF. The CDR3 DNA follows: TGTGCCAGCAGTTTATGGGGGGATTCGTTTGGCTACACCTTC. The chain recombines TRBV28 with TRBJ1-2; weak D call: TRBD1 (5 bases). V was clipped by 0 bases and J by 7 bases, with 12 bases between them. The CDR3 is made up of 14 amino acids. CDR1 and CDR2 (germline): MDHEN, SYDVKM.

The chain carries TRBV10-1 and TRBJ1-1; D remains ambiguous. Germline lookup yields CDR1 WNHNN and CDR2 SYGVQD (reference sequence). The CDR3 covers 13 residues. The V end lost 6 bases, the J end lost 4 bases, and 12 bases lay between the germline ends. The CDR3 bases are TGCGCCAGCAGCGCCATCGGGAGCACTGAAGCTTTCTTT. It is translated as CASSAIGSTEAFF.

This clonotype was found many times. This chain uses TRBV12-3 or TRBV12-4 with TRBJ2-1; 7 nucleotides line up with TRBD2. The CDR3 spans 13 residues. The V gene end was trimmed by 6 bases and the J gene end by 9 bases; junction bases not matched to a gene: 8. The CDR3 DNA sequence: TGTGCCAGCAGCGGGACTACGGCGGGTGAGCAGTTCTTC. As protein: CASSGTTAGEQFF.

This clonotype was detected ten times or more. The chain couples TRBV7-6 to TRBJ2-1; 10 positions agree with TRBD1. Looked up from germline, CDR1 is SGHVS and CDR2 is FNYEAQ. The CDR3 extends over 14 amino acids. Trimming cost V 4 bases and J 15 bases; bases outside gene matches: 12. As DNA, the CDR3 is TGTGCCAGCAGCTCCGGGACAGGGGAAAGTCGACGGTTCTTC. It codes for CASSSGTGESRRFF.

V and J are TRBV6-1 and TRBJ1-2; 8 positions agree with TRBD1. Trimming removed 4 bases from V and 7 bases from J; junction bases left unmatched: 8. CDR3 length equals 14 residues. The germline V gene encodes CDR1 MNHNS and CDR2 SASEGT. The CDR3 sequence: CASSVRTGRLGYTF. Here the CDR3 DNA reads TGTGCCAGCAGTGTCCGGACAGGGCGCCTTGGCTACACCTTC.

Comment on this clonotype: The junction does not match germline at one end; this may be a read error. The V call is TRBV7-9, the J call TRBJ1-1; TRBD1 agrees at 8 bases. This CDR3 is 15 amino acids long. The germline V gene has CDR1 SEHNR and CDR2 FQNEAQ (reference sequence). The DNA for the CDR3 is TGTGTCAGCAGCTCAAGCCTCACAGGGGGCACTGAAGCTTTCTTT. Protein product: CVSSSSLTGGTEAFF.

In its sample, this clonotype was seen a few times. The J gene is TRBJ2-5, the V gene TRBV12-5; no clear D. The CDR3 sequence is 13 residues long. The V and J ends lost 3 bases and 5 bases respectively, with 10 bases between them. Germline CDR1 reads LGHNT; CDR2 reads FRNRAP. In nucleotides, the CDR3 is TGTGCTAGTGGTTTCAAACCGAGGGAGACCCAGTACTTC. Its translation is CASGFKPRETQYF.

There are many counts of this clonotype. The chain uses TRBV5-4 and TRBJ2-1, with D possibly TRBD1 on 5 matching bases. The CDR3 length is 14 residues. Trimming stripped 3 bases from V and 5 bases from J, with 12 bases between. CDR1 is SGHNT and CDR2 is YYREEE in the germline V gene (reference sequence). In DNA form, the CDR3 reads TGTGCCAGCAGCTCGCAGGGAACCAACAATGAGCAGTTCTTC. Its translation: CASSSQGTNNEQFF.

The chain couples TRBV20-1 to TRBJ2-5, with 9 bases fitting TRBD2. The CDR3 loop spans 15 amino acids. The junction had 7 bases not matched to a gene; V was cut back by 1 base and J by 4 bases. Germline CDR1 DFQATT, CDR2 SNEGSKA (reference sequence). The CDR3 sequence: CSARGQRGAGETQYF. In nucleotides, the CDR3 is TGCAGTGCTAGAGGCCAGCGGGGGGCGGGAGAGACCCAGTACTTC.

V gene TRBV28 combines with J gene TRBJ2-3; D remains unclear. CDR1 and CDR2 (germline): MDHEN, SYDVKM. The CDR3 totals 14 residues. V dropped 4 bases and J dropped 0 bases, with 8 bases sitting between them. The CDR3 loop is CASSSPQSTDTQYF. The CDR3 DNA reads as TGTGCCAGCAGTTCACCCCAGAGCACAGATACGCAGTATTTT.

This clonotype was detected a few times. The chain is built from TRBV5-1 and TRBJ2-6, with D possibly called TRBD1 or TRBD2 (5 bases each). CDR3 length: 15 amino acids. From germline, CDR1 is SGHRS and CDR2 YFSETQ. Between the trimmed V and J ends, which lost 3 bases and 2 bases, there was a span of 9 bases. This chain's CDR3 is CASSSGTTGANVLTF. CDR3 sequence (DNA): TGCGCCAGCAGCTCCGGGACGACTGGGGCCAACGTCCTGACTTTC. Full variable domain (missing parts from reference TRBV5-1 and TRBJ2-6): KAGVTQTPRYLIKTRGQQVTLSCSPISGHRSVSWYQQTPGQGLQFLFEYFSETQRNKGNFPGRFSGRQFSNSRSEMNVSTLELGDSALYLCASSSGTTGANVLTFGAGSRLTVL.

This clonotype was counted many times. V usage is TRBV12-5 and J usage is TRBJ2-2; D is uncertain. V lost 7 bases to trimming and J lost 4 bases, with 13 bases between them. The CDR3 contains 14 residues. The germline V gene encodes CDR1 LGHNT and CDR2 FRNRAP. In DNA form, the CDR3 reads TGTGCTAGTGCCCTGGTAGCATCCACCGGGGAGCTGTTTTTT. Translated: CASALVASTGELFF.

This rearrangement joins TRBV14 to TRBJ1-2; 7 nucleotides line up with TRBD1. The CDR3 length is 14 residues. Germline V gives CDR1 SGHDN, CDR2 FVKESK. The junction had 4 bases not matched to a gene; V was cut back by 3 bases and J by 3 bases. The CDR3 nucleotides are TGTGCCAGCAGCCAGGGGACAGCGTACTATGGCTACACCTTC. The encoded protein is CASSQGTAYYGYTF.

In this sample, this clonotype turned up a few times. The J gene is TRBJ2-4, the V gene TRBV5-4; D gene unclear. Germline lookup yields CDR1 SGHNT and CDR2 YYREEE (reference sequence). This CDR3 has 13 amino acids. Trimming cost V 4 bases and J 8 bases, with 13 bases left between them. CDR3: CASSPPRQDIQYF. CDR3 coding DNA: TGTGCCAGCAGCCCGCCCAGACAAGACATTCAGTACTTC. Full variable domain (outside the CDR3, taken from reference TRBV5-4 and TRBJ2-4): ETGVTQSPTHLIKTRGQQVTLRCSSQSGHNTVSWYQQALGQGPQFIFQYYREEENGRGNFPPRFSGLQFPNYSSELNVNALELDDSALYLCASSPPRQDIQYFGAGTRLSVL.

Only a few counts were recorded for this clonotype. The rearrangement links TRBV5-1 to TRBJ2-1, with 7 positions matching TRBD1. Germline CDR1 and CDR2: SGHRS and YFSETQ. With V trimmed by 2 bases and J by 7 bases, 6 bases remained unmatched. The CDR3 sequence is 14 residues long. CDR3 loop: CASSFGDRVNEQFF. The CDR3 DNA reads as TGCGCCAGCAGCTTTGGAGACAGGGTTAATGAGCAGTTCTTC. Looking up the rest from reference TRBV5-1 and TRBJ2-1 gives the full variable domain: KAGVTQTPRYLIKTRGQQVTLSCSPISGHRSVSWYQQTPGQGLQFLFEYFSETQRNKGNFPGRFSGRQFSNSRSEMNVSTLELGDSALYLCASSFGDRVNEQFFGPGTRLTVL.

This clonotype was detected many times. V gene TRBV20-1 combines with J gene TRBJ1-2; TRBD1 aligns across 7 bases. J lost 0 bases, V lost 3 bases, and 7 bases had no gene match. The CDR3 has 15 amino acids. From germline, CDR1 is DFQATT and CDR2 SNEGSKA (reference sequence). The CDR3 DNA reads as TGCAGTGCTAGGGGGCGACAGGGAGCTAACTATGGCTACACCTTC. Its translation is CSARGRQGANYGYTF.

This clonotype was seen a few times. This chain connects TRBV2 to TRBJ1-2; 8 bases line up with TRBD1. With V trimmed by 3 bases and J by 5 bases, 5 bases remained unmatched. This CDR3 comprises 14 residues. Germline lookup yields CDR1 SNHLY and CDR2 FYNNEI. The CDR3 sequence: CASSDRDRTYGYTF. As DNA, the CDR3 is TGTGCCAGCAGTGACCGGGACAGGACATATGGCTACACCTTC.

The sample holds many counts of this clonotype. The chain joins TRBV7-9 to TRBJ2-7; possible D gene TRBD2, 6 bases. Germline-derived CDR1 and CDR2 are SEHNR and FQNEAQ (reference sequence). This CDR3 is 13 amino acids long. Between the trimmed V and J ends, which lost 5 bases and 1 base, there was a span of 9 bases. CDR3 sequence (DNA): TGTGCCAGCAGCAAAGGGACTTCCTACGAGCAGTACTTC. As protein: CASSKGTSYEQYF. The variable domain in full, completed from reference TRBV7-9 and TRBJ2-7, reads DTGVSQNPRHKITKRGQNVTFRCDPISEHNRLYWYRQTLGQGPEFLTYFQNEAQLEKSRLLSDRFSAERPKGSFSTLEIQRTEQGDSAMYLCASSKGTSYEQYFGPGTRLTVT.

This clonotype was observed once. The chain has TRBV11-3 and TRBJ1-1; a weak D match, TRBD1 (6 bases). The CDR3 consists of 13 residues. V lost 5 bases and J lost 4, with 11 bases in between. CDR1 is SGHNT, CDR2 YENEEA, per germline. The CDR3 spells CASSPRDITEAFF. CDR3 sequence (DNA): TGTGCCAGCAGCCCCCGGGACATCACTGAAGCTTTCTTT. Combining the CDR3 with reference TRBV11-3 and TRBJ1-1 gives the whole variable domain EAGVVQSPRYKIIEKKQPVAFWCNPISGHNTLYWYLQNLGQGPELLIRYENEEAVDDSQLPKDRFSAERLKGVDSTLKIQPAELGDSAVYLCASSPRDITEAFFGQGTRLTVV.

This clonotype has ten or more counts. The chain links TRBV7-6 to TRBJ2-1; 10 bases agree with TRBD1. The CDR3 loop spans 16 amino acids. CDR1 and CDR2 from the germline V gene are SGHVS and FNYEAQ. Germline trimming cut 5 bases from V and 4 bases from J; bases unmatched to any gene: 8. This chain's CDR3 is CASSSLGQGGYNEQFF. CDR3 nucleotide sequence: TGTGCCAGCAGCAGCCTTGGACAGGGGGGTTACAATGAGCAGTTCTTC.

This clonotype was counted ten times or more. The gene calls are TRBV6-6 and TRBJ2-2; D not certain. V was shortened by 4 bases and J by 7 bases, with 4 bases between the two germline ends. Germline V gene data show CDR1 as MNHNY and CDR2 as SVGAGI (reference sequence). The CDR3 contains 11 residues. CDR3 sequence (DNA): TGTGCCAGCAGTTCCCTCGGGGAGCTGTTTTTT. It specifies CASSSLGELFF.

The chain couples TRBV29-1 to TRBJ2-5; TRBD1 might be the D (6 bases). CDR1 and CDR2 (germline): SQVTM, ANQGSEA. V lost 5 bases and J 2 bases, leaving 9 bases between the germline ends. The CDR3 loop spans 12 amino acids. CDR3 sequence (DNA): TGCAGCGTTTCGACAGGTCAAGAGACCCAGTACTTC. Its protein is CSVSTGQETQYF.

The chain employs TRBV20-1 and TRBJ1-3, with D uncertain. Trimming pared 1 base from V and 0 bases from J, leaving 10 bases between. The CDR3 totals 15 residues. Germline CDR1 is DFQATT and CDR2 is SNEGSKA (reference sequence). This chain's CDR3 is CSARADGNSGNTIYF. CDR3 coding DNA: TGCAGTGCTAGAGCTGACGGCAACTCTGGAAACACCATATATTTT.

The chain is built from TRBV5-5 and TRBJ2-3; a weak D match, TRBD2 (6 bases). Germline CDR1 and CDR2: SGHKS and YYEKEE (reference sequence). This CDR3 spans 16 amino acids. V dropped 4 bases and J dropped 2 bases, with 17 bases sitting between them. As DNA, the CDR3 is TGTGCCAGCAGCCAGTTGGGTAGCGGTTTCACAGATACGCAGTATTTT. This codes for CASSQLGSGFTDTQYF. The full variable domain, with the rest looked up from reference TRBV5-5 and TRBJ2-3, is DAGVTQSPTHLIKTRGQQVTLRCSPISGHKSVSWYQQVLGQGPQFIFQYYEKEERGRGNFPDRFSARQFPNYSSELNVNALLLGDSALYLCASSQLGSGFTDTQYFGPGTRLTVL.